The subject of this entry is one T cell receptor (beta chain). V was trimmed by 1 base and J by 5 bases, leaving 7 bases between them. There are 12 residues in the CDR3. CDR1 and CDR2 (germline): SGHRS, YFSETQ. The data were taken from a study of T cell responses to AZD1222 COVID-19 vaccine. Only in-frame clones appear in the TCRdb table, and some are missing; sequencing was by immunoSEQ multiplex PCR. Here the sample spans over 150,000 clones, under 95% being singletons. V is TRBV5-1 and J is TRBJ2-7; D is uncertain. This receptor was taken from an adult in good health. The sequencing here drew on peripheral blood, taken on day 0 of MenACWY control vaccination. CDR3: CASSLSVNEQYF. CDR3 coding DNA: TGCGCCAGCAGCTTGTCGGTGAACGAGCAGTACTTC.